Described below is a single T cell receptor beta chain sequence and its context. The entry originates in a study of blood T cell repertoires in COVID-19. Whole-study context: Material from acute and convalescent COVID-19 was sourced from the United States, Italy and Spain. T cells, B-cell-depleted T cells, or PBMCs provided the cDNA or gDNA that served as material.

The CDR3 length is 14 residues. Between the trimmed V and J ends, which lost 0 bases and 7 bases, there was a span of 11 bases. Germline V CDR1 and CDR2: SGHKS, YYEKEE (reference sequence). Original analysis: Reference gene primer amplification yielded estimated nucleated cell counts. Sequencing was performed with immunoSEQ multiplex PCR; in TCRdb, only in-frame clones are kept and a portion is missing. Clone size and the V and J calls come from that table; the DNA yielded D and trimming. The repertoire holds roughly 80,000 clones, with 65% to 85% as singletons. Sequenced: peripheral blood. This receptor was taken from a man in his sixties with active or convalescent COVID-19. The chain combines TRBV5-5 with TRBJ1-5; weak D call: TRBD1 (6 bases). CDR3 region: CASSLVQGQQPQHF. The DNA for the CDR3 is TGTGCCAGCAGCTTGGTTCAGGGACAACAGCCCCAGCATTTT.